Included here is one TCR beta chain sequence, with context. This entry belongs to a study of blood T cell repertoires in COVID-19. Study-level information: COVID-19 samples from acute and convalescent phases originated in the United States, Italy and Spain.

As originally analysed: Amplifying reference gene primers gave estimates of nucleated cell counts. Only in-frame clones appear in the TCRdb table, and some are missing; sequencing was by immunoSEQ multiplex PCR. That table supplies the V and J calls and clone size; D and trimming were determined from the DNA. The sample holds 95,000 to 100,000 clones; 75% to 90% are singletons and the top ten take 1.5% to 2%. The TCR comes from a woman aged 70-85 years with active or convalescent COVID-19. Specimen: peripheral blood.

CDR3 in amino acids: CASRSGTGGSEQYF. The CDR3 nucleotides are TGTGCCAGCAGATCCGGGACAGGGGGGTCCGAGCAGTACTTC. This chain joins TRBV6-5 and TRBJ2-7; 11 nucleotides match TRBD1. Germline CDR1 and CDR2: MNHEY and SVGAGI. The CDR3 totals 14 residues. J gave up 6 bases and V 6 bases, and 7 bases lay outside the gene matches.